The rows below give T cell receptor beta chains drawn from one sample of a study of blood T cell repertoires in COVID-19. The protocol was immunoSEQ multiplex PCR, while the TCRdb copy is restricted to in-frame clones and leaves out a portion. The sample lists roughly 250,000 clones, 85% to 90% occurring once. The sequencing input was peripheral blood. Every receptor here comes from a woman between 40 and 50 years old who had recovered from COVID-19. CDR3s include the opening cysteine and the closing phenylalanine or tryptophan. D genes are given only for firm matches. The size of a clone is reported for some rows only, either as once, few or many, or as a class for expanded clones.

TGTGCCAGCAGCTTCTCGGGTCAGCCCCAGCATTTT	CASSFSGQPQHF	TRBV11-2	TRBJ1-5	-	-
TGTGCCATCAGTGAGCCAACCCCTAGCGGGAGAACTCGTTTCGGGTCCTACAATGAGCAGTTCTTC	CAISEPTPSGRTRFGSYNEQFF	TRBV10-3	TRBJ2-1	TRBD2	-
TGTGCCAGCAGTCCGAGTAGGAGCTCCTATAATTCACCCCTCCACTTT	CASSPSRSSYNSPLHF	TRBV27	TRBJ1-6	-	-
TGTGCCTGGAGTGTAGCCGGGGAGACCCAGTACTTC	CAWSVAGETQYF	TRBV30	TRBJ2-5	-	-
TGTGCCAGCACCCCCGGGACTACGAACACCGGGGAGCTGTTTTTT	CASTPGTTNTGELFF	TRBV11-2	TRBJ2-2	TRBD2	few
TGTGCCATCAGCCTCCAATTATCGGGACAGGGACGGGATGGCTACACCTTC	CAISLQLSGQGRDGYTF	TRBV10-3	TRBJ1-2	TRBD1	-
TGTGCCAGCAGCTTGGGGGGGCTAGCGGCCTACAATGAGCAGTTCTTC	CASSLGGLAAYNEQFF	TRBV5-4	TRBJ2-1	-	-
TGTGCCAGCAGTTTAAGCAGGGCCCTGAGTCGTGGCTACACCTTC	CASSLSRALSRGYTF	TRBV27	TRBJ1-2	-	-
TGTGCCAGCAAGGGCGGGGGCAGCTCCTACGAGCAGTACTTC	CASKGGGSSYEQYF	TRBV6-6	TRBJ2-7	-	-
TGTGCCAGCAGCCCGGGGTCTAGCGGACACAATGAGCAGTTCTTC	CASSPGSSGHNEQFF	TRBV11-3	TRBJ2-1	TRBD2	-
TGTGCCAGTAGTATGCGGTCTAGCGAGTACAATGAGCAGTTCTTC	CASSMRSSEYNEQFF	TRBV19	TRBJ2-1	-	-
TGTGCCAGCAGCGGGAGACTAGTCGGCAATGAGCAGTTCTTC	CASSGRLVGNEQFF	TRBV5-5	TRBJ2-1	-	-
TGTGCCAGCAGCTTAGTTGTTAGCGGGAGTTTGTCCTACGAGCAGTACTTC	CASSLVVSGSLSYEQYF	TRBV7-8	TRBJ2-7	TRBD2	-
TGCGCCAGCAGCCCGCCAGGGGACGGCCCGAATTCACCCCTCCACTTT	CASSPPGDGPNSPLHF	TRBV5-1	TRBJ1-6	-	-
TGTGCCAGCTCACCGGCCAGGGGTGTTGGAAACACCATATATTTT	CASSPARGVGNTIYF	TRBV18	TRBJ1-3	-	few
TGTGCCAGCTCACCCGGACAGGGGGCACGGCAGCCCCAGCATTTT	CASSPGQGARQPQHF	TRBV18	TRBJ1-5	TRBD1	-
TGTGCCAGCAGGCCCCGGGGTAGCGGAAACACCATATATTTT	CASRPRGSGNTIYF	TRBV6-1	TRBJ1-3	-	-
TGTGCCAGTAGTATAAGGGGGCAGCCAACGCACTTC	CASSIRGQPTHF	TRBV19	TRBJ2-5	TRBD1	-
TGTGCCAGCAGTTACGGGGACCTGGGGAGGCCCGGGTACTTC	CASSYGDLGRPGYF	TRBV6-2/TRBV6-3	TRBJ2-7	-	-
TGTGCCAGCTCACCCACCGGGACCTACGAGCAGTACTTC	CASSPTGTYEQYF	TRBV18	TRBJ2-7	-	-
TGTGCCAGCAGCTTAGTGGGGGGAGGCCCCGGTGAGCAGTTCTTC	CASSLVGGGPGEQFF	TRBV7-2	TRBJ2-1	-	few
TGCGCCAGCAGCTTGCAGGGACTAGCGTTTTCCTACAATGAGCAGTTCTTC	CASSLQGLAFSYNEQFF	TRBV5-1	TRBJ2-1	TRBD2	-
TGTGCCAGCAGCCAGTTTGGGCCCTACGAGCAGTACTTC	CASSQFGPYEQYF	TRBV11-1	TRBJ2-7	-	-
TGTGCCAGCAGCTCCGGACAGGGAACAGATACGCAGTATTTT	CASSSGQGTDTQYF	TRBV7-8	TRBJ2-3	TRBD1	-
TGCGCCAGCAGCCCACTGCTCGGGAGAGCAACTAATGAAAAACTGTTTTTT	CASSPLLGRATNEKLFF	TRBV5-1	TRBJ1-4	-	-
TGTGCCAGTACCCCGGACAGTGTGTATCAGCCCCAGCATTTT	CASTPDSVYQPQHF	TRBV19	TRBJ1-5	-	few
TGTGCCAGCAGCTCACGAAGAGGTAGCACTGAAGCTTTCTTT	CASSSRRGSTEAFF	TRBV7-9	TRBJ1-1	-	-
TGCGCCAGCAGCGGAGGACTAGATGGGGGGTACAATGAGCAGTTCTTC	CASSGGLDGGYNEQFF	TRBV5-1	TRBJ2-1	TRBD2	-
TGTGCCAGCAGCCCCCCAGCGGGAGGGCCGGATACGCAGTATTTT	CASSPPAGGPDTQYF	TRBV9	TRBJ2-3	TRBD2	-
TGTGCCTGGAGAGAAGGGGGGGACTTCACTGAAGCTTTCTTT	CAWREGGDFTEAFF	TRBV30	TRBJ1-1	-	-
TGCGCCAGCACCTGGGGGCCCAGCTCTGGAAACACCATATATTTT	CASTWGPSSGNTIYF	TRBV5-1	TRBJ1-3	-	-
TGTGCCAGCAGCTTCCCTGGACAGGGGGACTATGGCTACACCTTC	CASSFPGQGDYGYTF	TRBV5-6	TRBJ1-2	TRBD1	-
TGTGCCAGCAGTGAAGTAAAATTGAGTGAGCAGTTCTTC	CASSEVKLSEQFF	TRBV2	TRBJ2-1	-	-
TGTGCCAGCAGTCGCGGGGGTTCACCCCTCCACTTT	CASSRGGSPLHF	TRBV6-5	TRBJ1-6	-	-
TGTGCCAGCAGCCAAGGGGGGGTCCATGCAGATACGCAGTATTTT	CASSQGGVHADTQYF	TRBV14	TRBJ2-3	-	-
TGCGCCAGCAGCCAAGTCGCCCCCGGGGCGGGGTATTGGTACGAGCAGTACTTC	CASSQVAPGAGYWYEQYF	TRBV4-1	TRBJ2-7	-	-
TGTGCCAGCAGTTACTTGGGACTAGCCTACAATGAGCAGTTCTTC	CASSYLGLAYNEQFF	TRBV6-5	TRBJ2-1	TRBD2	-
TGTGCCAGCAGCTGGACCGGGACTAGGGAATACGAGCAGTACTTC	CASSWTGTREYEQYF	TRBV7-2	TRBJ2-7	TRBD2	-
TGTGCCAGCAGCCAAACGGGTCGGCATGGCTACACCTTC	CASSQTGRHGYTF	TRBV14	TRBJ1-2	-	once
TGTGCCAGCAGTTTAGCGGCAGGGAACGAGCAGTACTTC	CASSLAAGNEQYF	TRBV28	TRBJ2-7	-	-
TGTGCCAGTAGTCTTACAGGGTCGCGAGGAAACACCATATATTTT	CASSLTGSRGNTIYF	TRBV19	TRBJ1-3	-	few
TGTGCCAGTAGTGCCCTAGTGGAAGGCGGCTACACCTTC	CASSALVEGGYTF	TRBV19	TRBJ1-2	-	-
TGTGCCACCAGTGCCTGGGGCAGTAGCACAGATACGCAGTATTTT	CATSAWGSSTDTQYF	TRBV24-1	TRBJ2-3	-	-
TGTGCCAGCAGCTTCGGGGGGTCCGGGACCGATACGCAGTATTTT	CASSFGGSGTDTQYF	TRBV13	TRBJ2-3	TRBD2	-
TGCGCCAGCAGCTACAGGGCCGCCGGGGCGGGTCCCGCCGGGGAGCTGTTTTTT	CASSYRAAGAGPAGELFF	TRBV5-1	TRBJ2-2	-	-
TGTGCCAGCACCAACAATCTAGACGGTGAGCAGTTCTTC	CASTNNLDGEQFF	TRBV14	TRBJ2-1	-	-
TGTGCCAGCAGCAATGTGAGCACCCGCTATGGCTACACCTTC	CASSNVSTRYGYTF	TRBV14	TRBJ1-2	-	-
TGTGCCAGCAGCGTAGGTCTAGCGGGACTATTCGAGCAGTACTTC	CASSVGLAGLFEQYF	TRBV9	TRBJ2-7	TRBD2	-
TGTGCCAGCAGTTCTCGACTGGAGTCACCCCTCCACTTT	CASSSRLESPLHF	TRBV12-3/TRBV12-4	TRBJ1-6	-	once
TGTGCCAGCAGCTTAAGGGCTAGCGGCCCCTACGAGCAGTACTTC	CASSLRASGPYEQYF	TRBV7-3	TRBJ2-7	TRBD2	-
TGTGCCAGCAGTTTACTGGGGGCGGGTCAGCCCCAGCATTTT	CASSLLGAGQPQHF	TRBV27	TRBJ1-5	-	few
TGTGCCAGCCACAGGGGCCAAGAGACCCAGTACTTC	CASHRGQETQYF	TRBV5-5	TRBJ2-5	TRBD1	once
TGCGCCAGCAGCTGGGGCCCTACAGGGTCTGGGGCCAACGTCCTGACTTTC	CASSWGPTGSGANVLTF	TRBV5-1	TRBJ2-6	-	-
TGTGCCAGCAGCCTCGACAGGGAAGAGACCCAGTACTTC	CASSLDREETQYF	TRBV2	TRBJ2-5	TRBD1	-
TGCAGCGCCGCAGGGGTCTCGGACACTGAAGCTTTCTTT	CSAAGVSDTEAFF	TRBV29-1	TRBJ1-1	-	-